This T cell receptor (beta chain) was sequenced in a study of blood T cell repertoires in COVID-19. Profiling relied on immunoSEQ multiplex PCR, and the TCRdb table lists in-frame clones only, not all of them. This table has 300,000 to 450,000 clones, around 87% appearing once. This CDR3 region has 18 residues. V was cut by 0 bases and J by 7 bases, with 21 bases left in between. Germline assignment: CDR1 LGHNA and CDR2 YNFKEQ. The rearrangement links TRBV4-2 to TRBJ2-2; perhaps TRBD1 as D (6 bases). The sequence was collected from a woman aged 60-70 years with COVID-19, enrolled during active disease. Sequencing was carried out using peripheral blood. CDR3 nucleotides: TGTGCCAGCAGCCAAGATTCAGGGGCAGGGCTGGGATTCGGGGAGCTGTTTTTT. Protein: CASSQDSGAGLGFGELFF.